These T cell receptor beta chains were read from a single sample in a study of blood T cell repertoires in COVID-19. Assay used: immunoSEQ multiplex PCR; TCRdb lists only in-frame clones, some missing. Here the sample spans around 140,000 clones, 88% being singletons. The sequenced material came from peripheral blood. The receptors here all came from a man aged 70-80 years with acute or convalescent COVID-19. Both conserved end residues are part of each CDR3. D genes are given only for firm matches. Part of the rows lack a size; the others show once, few, many or a class for expanded clones.

TRBV7-6	.	.	TRBJ2-3	CASSLGYRGAGDTQYF	TGTGCCAGCAGCTTAGGTTATCGGGGGGCAGGAGATACGCAGTATTTT
TRBV7-6	TRBD1	once	TRBJ2-3	CASSPGTALTDTQYF	TGTGCCAGCAGCCCCGGGACAGCCCTCACAGATACGCAGTATTTT
TRBV7-7	.	.	TRBJ2-5	CASSPRWGEPQETQYF	TGTGCCAGCAGCCCCAGGTGGGGGGAGCCCCAAGAGACCCAGTACTTC
TRBV9	TRBD1	.	TRBJ2-3	CASSVTGSTDTQYF	TGTGCCAGCAGCGTGACAGGGAGCACAGATACGCAGTATTTT
TRBV6-5	.	.	TRBJ2-3	CASPGDTQYF	TGTGCCAGCCCCGGGGATACGCAGTATTTT
TRBV2	TRBD1	.	TRBJ1-1	CASRVDRGRSTEAFF	TGTGCCAGCAGAGTAGACAGGGGGCGAAGCACTGAAGCTTTCTTT
TRBV11-2	TRBD1	.	TRBJ2-3	CASRRAGGRDTQYF	TGTGCCAGCAGGAGGGCAGGGGGCAGGGATACGCAGTATTTT
TRBV6-1	.	.	TRBJ1-1	CASSDASGVGNTEAFF	TGTGCCAGCAGTGACGCCTCAGGGGTGGGGAACACTGAAGCTTTCTTT
TRBV9	.	.	TRBJ2-3	CASSASGTNTDTQYF	TGTGCCAGCAGCGCCTCCGGGACAAATACAGATACGCAGTATTTT
TRBV15	.	.	TRBJ2-7	CATSRDSRKQYF	TGTGCCACCAGCAGAGATTCGAGGAAGCAGTACTTC
TRBV5-1	TRBD1	.	TRBJ2-5	CASSSTGPGIQYF	TGCGCCAGCAGCTCGACAGGGCCTGGGATCCAGTACTTC
TRBV25-1	TRBD2	.	TRBJ2-3	CASSQRLSGGPTDTQYF	TGTGCCAGCAGTCAGAGACTTAGCGGGGGGCCCACAGATACGCAGTATTTT
TRBV18	.	.	TRBJ1-2	CASSPDRNYGYTF	TGTGCCAGCTCCCCTGACAGGAACTATGGCTACACCTTC
TRBV12-5	.	.	TRBJ1-1	CASGLVGRGVNTEAFF	TGTGCTAGTGGTTTGGTAGGGCGGGGTGTGAACACTGAAGCTTTCTTT
TRBV5-1	TRBD1	.	TRBJ2-5	CASSSLPPGQGETQYF	TGCGCCAGCAGCAGCCTCCCACCGGGACAGGGGGAGACCCAGTACTTC
TRBV21-1	.	.	TRBJ2-7	CAGRQSSYEQYF	TGTGCCGGAAGACAGAGCTCCTACGAGCAGTACTTC
TRBV27	.	.	TRBJ1-1	CASSTQDTEAFF	TGTGCCAGCAGTACCCAGGACACTGAAGCTTTCTTT
TRBV5-1	TRBD1	few	TRBJ1-2	CASSIGGQNNYGYTF	TGCGCCAGCAGCATAGGGGGACAGAATAACTATGGCTACACCTTC
TRBV30	.	.	TRBJ2-5	CAWIKSGETQYF	TGTGCCTGGATAAAGTCCGGGGAGACCCAGTACTTC
TRBV5-4	TRBD1	.	TRBJ1-6	CASSWGDRGYNSPLHF	TGTGCCAGCAGCTGGGGGGACAGGGGCTATAATTCACCCCTCCACTTT